This is a list of T cell receptor beta chains from one sample in a study of cytomegalovirus exposure and HLA in healthy donors. TCRdb's table, derived via immunoSEQ multiplex PCR, lists solely in-frame clones and lacks some. The sample holds about 60,000 clones, around 77% seen once. Input material: PBMCs. The receptors were gathered from a woman aged 40 to 50 in good health and CMV-seropositive. Each CDR3 is given with its conserved first and last residue. Fields, in order: J gene, D gene, V gene, CDR3 protein. The D gene is left open where the match is weak.

J: TRBJ2-3; D: -; V: TRBV2; CDR3: CASSEEGQGISSSYF
J: TRBJ2-3; D: -; V: TRBV6-1; CDR3: CASSLGGPGTDTQYF
J: TRBJ1-2; D: -; V: TRBV6-1; CDR3: CASSEDWEGWYGYTF
J: TRBJ2-7; D: -; V: TRBV27; CDR3: CASSPPGGTYEQYF
J: TRBJ1-2; D: -; V: TRBV25-1; CDR3: CASRSGGRYGYTF
J: TRBJ1-1; D: -; V: TRBV25-1; CDR3: CASSTHAGMAEAFF
J: TRBJ1-2; D: TRBD1; V: TRBV7-8; CDR3: CASSFRQGHYGYTF
J: TRBJ1-2; D: TRBD1; V: TRBV19; CDR3: CASSPDRGHHGYTF
J: TRBJ1-3; D: -; V: TRBV19; CDR3: CASSPVGVSGNTIYF
J: TRBJ1-2; D: -; V: TRBV10-2; CDR3: CASSELGPAGEYYGYTF
J: TRBJ2-3; D: TRBD2; V: TRBV4-2; CDR3: CASSQPILAGGPPSTDTQYF
J: TRBJ1-1; D: -; V: TRBV25-1; CDR3: CASSGRGNTEAFF
J: TRBJ1-1; D: -; V: TRBV10-3; CDR3: CAISGGDLNTEAFF
J: TRBJ2-2; D: -; V: TRBV19; CDR3: CASSIIIGELFF
J: TRBJ2-7; D: TRBD2; V: TRBV5-4; CDR3: CASSLAVAGGGEQYF
J: TRBJ1-5; D: -; V: TRBV7-2; CDR3: CASSLEAGHNQPQHF
J: TRBJ2-7; D: TRBD1; V: TRBV7-3; CDR3: CASSLGTGLEQYF
J: TRBJ1-2; D: -; V: TRBV19; CDR3: CASSIGGVLRDYGYTF
J: TRBJ1-4; D: TRBD1; V: TRBV19; CDR3: CASSTWDRNEKLFF
J: TRBJ1-3; D: -; V: TRBV6-6; CDR3: CASSYVRDTSGNTIYF
J: TRBJ2-7; D: TRBD1; V: TRBV2; CDR3: CASSRIGGQGAYEQYF
J: TRBJ2-4; D: -; V: TRBV11-1; CDR3: CASSSIRGAKNIQYF
J: TRBJ1-1; D: TRBD1; V: TRBV30; CDR3: CAWSGQWTQGAFF
J: TRBJ2-1; D: -; V: TRBV13; CDR3: CASSFINEQFF
J: TRBJ2-3; D: TRBD2; V: TRBV5-1; CDR3: CASLRGGATDTQYF
J: TRBJ1-2; D: TRBD1; V: TRBV5-1; CDR3: CASSLGQGPYGYTF
J: TRBJ1-4; D: -; V: TRBV5-1; CDR3: CASSARTATNEKLFF
J: TRBJ2-5; D: -; V: TRBV5-5; CDR3: CASSLDRWQETQYF
J: TRBJ1-2; D: TRBD1; V: TRBV29-1; CDR3: CSDGVQGRANYGYTF
J: TRBJ1-6; D: TRBD1; V: TRBV9; CDR3: CASSTPRGQGSPLHF
J: TRBJ1-1; D: -; V: TRBV27; CDR3: CASRPRQSNTEAFF
J: TRBJ2-7; D: -; V: TRBV7-2; CDR3: CASSFGGFNEQYF
J: TRBJ1-1; D: -; V: TRBV12-5; CDR3: CASGLSPGPPRVVTEAFF
J: TRBJ1-1; D: -; V: TRBV6-6; CDR3: CASSREGNTEAFF
J: TRBJ2-2; D: -; V: TRBV4-2; CDR3: CASSPDGGTGELFF
J: TRBJ1-1; D: -; V: TRBV4-1; CDR3: CASSRWIQGNTEAFF
J: TRBJ1-2; D: -; V: TRBV11-2; CDR3: CASSVNGRDGYTF
J: TRBJ1-1; D: TRBD1; V: TRBV5-4; CDR3: CASRPGGVNTEAFF
J: TRBJ2-5; D: -; V: TRBV7-2; CDR3: CASSSGVRGAEYF
J: TRBJ2-1; D: -; V: TRBV11-1; CDR3: CASSPSGTSSSYNEQFF
J: TRBJ2-7; D: -; V: TRBV6-5; CDR3: CASQNQGGRTYEQYF